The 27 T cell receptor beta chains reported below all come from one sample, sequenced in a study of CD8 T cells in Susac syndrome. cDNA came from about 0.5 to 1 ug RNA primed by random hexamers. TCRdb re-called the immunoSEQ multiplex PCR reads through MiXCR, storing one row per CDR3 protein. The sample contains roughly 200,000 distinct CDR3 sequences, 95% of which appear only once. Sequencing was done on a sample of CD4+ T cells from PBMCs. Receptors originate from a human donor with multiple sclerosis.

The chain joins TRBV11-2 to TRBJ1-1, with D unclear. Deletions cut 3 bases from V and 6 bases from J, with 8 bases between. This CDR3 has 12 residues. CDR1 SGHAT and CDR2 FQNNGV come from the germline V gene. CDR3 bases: TGTGCCAGCAGCTTTAATACCGCTGAAGCTTTCTTT. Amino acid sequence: CASSFNTAEAFF.

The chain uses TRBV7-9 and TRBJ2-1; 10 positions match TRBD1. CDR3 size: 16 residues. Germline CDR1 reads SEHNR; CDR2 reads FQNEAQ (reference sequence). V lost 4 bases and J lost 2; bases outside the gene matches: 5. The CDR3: CASSSGQGDAYNEQFF. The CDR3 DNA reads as TGTGCCAGCAGCTCCGGACAGGGGGACGCCTACAATGAGCAGTTCTTC.

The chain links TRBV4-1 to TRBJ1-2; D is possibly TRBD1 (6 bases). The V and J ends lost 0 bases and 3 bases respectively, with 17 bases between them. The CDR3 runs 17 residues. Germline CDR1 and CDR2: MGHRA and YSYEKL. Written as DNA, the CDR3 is TGCGCCAGCAGCCAAGAAACGGTGGCAGGGGCTGACTATGGCTACACCTTC. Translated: CASSQETVAGADYGYTF.

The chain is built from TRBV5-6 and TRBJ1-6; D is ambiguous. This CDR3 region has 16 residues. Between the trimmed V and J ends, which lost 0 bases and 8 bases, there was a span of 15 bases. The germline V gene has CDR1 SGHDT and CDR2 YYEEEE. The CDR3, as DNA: TGTGCCAGCAGCTTGGGGGGTCCTATCGGGGATTCACCCCTCCACTTT. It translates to CASSLGGPIGDSPLHF.

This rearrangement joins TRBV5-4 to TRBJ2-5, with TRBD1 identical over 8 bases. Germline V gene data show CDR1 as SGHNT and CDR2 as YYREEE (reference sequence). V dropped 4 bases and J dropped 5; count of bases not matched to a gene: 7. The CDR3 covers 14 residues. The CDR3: CASSQDRDGETQYF. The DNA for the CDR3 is TGTGCCAGCAGCCAGGACAGGGACGGGGAGACCCAGTACTTC.

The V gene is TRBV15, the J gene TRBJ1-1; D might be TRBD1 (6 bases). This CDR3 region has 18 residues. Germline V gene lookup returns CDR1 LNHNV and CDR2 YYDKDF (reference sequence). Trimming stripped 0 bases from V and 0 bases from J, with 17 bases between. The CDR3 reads CATSRDMGMGAMNTEAFF. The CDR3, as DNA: TGTGCCACCAGCAGAGATATGGGGATGGGGGCTATGAACACTGAAGCTTTCTTT. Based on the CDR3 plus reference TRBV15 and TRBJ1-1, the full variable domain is DAMVIQNPRYQVTQFGKPVTLSCSQTLNHNVMYWYQQKSSQAPKLLFHYYDKDFNNEADTPDNFQSRRPNTSFCFLDIRSPGLGDTAMYLCATSRDMGMGAMNTEAFFGQGTRLTVV.

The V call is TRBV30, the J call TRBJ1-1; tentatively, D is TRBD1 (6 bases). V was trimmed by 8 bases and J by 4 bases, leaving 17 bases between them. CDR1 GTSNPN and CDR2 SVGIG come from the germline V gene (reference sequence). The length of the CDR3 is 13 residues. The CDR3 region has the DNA TGTGCCCTGAACGGGGGGCTGGGCACTGAAGCTTTCTTT. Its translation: CALNGGLGTEAFF.

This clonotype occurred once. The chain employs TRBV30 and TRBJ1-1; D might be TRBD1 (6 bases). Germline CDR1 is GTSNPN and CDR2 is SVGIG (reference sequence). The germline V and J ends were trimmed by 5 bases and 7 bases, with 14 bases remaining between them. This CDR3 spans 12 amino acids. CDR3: CAWDTGLFEAFF. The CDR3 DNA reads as TGTGCCTGGGACACAGGGCTTTTTGAAGCTTTCTTT.

The CDR3 loop is CASSLTPPDRYEQYF. In nucleotides, the CDR3 is TGTGCCAGCAGCTTAACCCCCCCCGACAGATACGAGCAGTACTTC. V usage is TRBV7-9 and J usage is TRBJ2-7; weak D call: TRBD1 (5 bases). The CDR3 has 15 amino acids. Per germline, CDR1 SEHNR and CDR2 FQNEAQ (reference sequence). V was pared by 2 bases and J by 4 bases, with 15 bases between.

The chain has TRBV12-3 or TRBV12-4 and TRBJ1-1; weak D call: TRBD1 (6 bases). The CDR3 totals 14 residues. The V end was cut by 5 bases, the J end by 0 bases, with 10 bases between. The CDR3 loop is CASSRTDLNTEAFF. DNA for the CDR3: TGTGCCAGCAGTCGGACAGACCTGAACACTGAAGCTTTCTTT.

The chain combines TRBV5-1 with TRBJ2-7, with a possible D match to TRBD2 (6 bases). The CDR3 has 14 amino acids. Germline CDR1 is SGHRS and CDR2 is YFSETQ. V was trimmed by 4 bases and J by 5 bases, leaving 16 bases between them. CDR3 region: CASSQGGTPDEQYF. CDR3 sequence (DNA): TGCGCCAGCAGCCAAGGAGGGACGCCGGACGAGCAGTACTTC.

CDR3 sequence reads: CASSHGEETQYF. For the CDR3, the DNA is TGTGCCAGCAGCCACGGAGAAGAGACCCAGTACTTC. The chain has TRBV3-1 and TRBJ2-5; D call uncertain. Trimming left V 3 bases short and J 3 bases short, with 5 bases between. This CDR3 has 12 residues. Germline-derived CDR1 and CDR2 are LGHDT and YNNKEL (reference sequence).

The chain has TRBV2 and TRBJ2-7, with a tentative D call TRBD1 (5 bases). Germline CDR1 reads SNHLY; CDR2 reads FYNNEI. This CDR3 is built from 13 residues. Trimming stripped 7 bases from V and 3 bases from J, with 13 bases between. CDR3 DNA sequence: TGTGCCAGCATCGCCCAAGGGGACTACGAGCAGTACTTC. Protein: CASIAQGDYEQYF.

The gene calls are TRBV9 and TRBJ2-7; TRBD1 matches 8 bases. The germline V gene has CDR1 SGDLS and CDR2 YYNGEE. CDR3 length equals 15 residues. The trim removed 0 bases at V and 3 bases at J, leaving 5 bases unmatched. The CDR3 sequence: CASSVAPGQGYEQYF. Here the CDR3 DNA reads TGTGCCAGCAGCGTAGCCCCCGGACAGGGCTACGAGCAGTACTTC.

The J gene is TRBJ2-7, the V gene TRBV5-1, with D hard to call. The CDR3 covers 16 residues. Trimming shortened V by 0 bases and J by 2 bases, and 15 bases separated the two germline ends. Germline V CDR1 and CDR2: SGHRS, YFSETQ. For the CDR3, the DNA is TGCGCCAGCAGCTTGGGGCCGGGTCTTAGCACCTACGAGCAGTACTTC. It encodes CASSLGPGLSTYEQYF. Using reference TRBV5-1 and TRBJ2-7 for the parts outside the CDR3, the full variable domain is KAGVTQTPRYLIKTRGQQVTLSCSPISGHRSVSWYQQTPGQGLQFLFEYFSETQRNKGNFPGRFSGRQFSNSRSEMNVSTLELGDSALYLCASSLGPGLSTYEQYFGPGTRLTVT.

CDR3 in amino acids: CSARVEYRALGYTF. The DNA of the CDR3 is TGCAGTGCTAGAGTTGAGTATAGGGCACTCGGCTACACCTTC. V usage is TRBV20-1 and J usage is TRBJ1-2; D not certain. With 1 base removed from V and 8 bases from J, the gap between germline ends came to 17 bases. The CDR3 length is 14 residues. Germline V CDR1 and CDR2: DFQATT, SNEGSKA (reference sequence).

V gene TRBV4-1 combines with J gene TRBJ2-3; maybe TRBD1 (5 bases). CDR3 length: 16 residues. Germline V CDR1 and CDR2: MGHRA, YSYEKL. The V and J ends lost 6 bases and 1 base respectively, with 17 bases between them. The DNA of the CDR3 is TGCGCCAGCAGTCGACCTCCACAAGGGGGCACAGATACGCAGTATTTT. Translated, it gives CASSRPPQGGTDTQYF.

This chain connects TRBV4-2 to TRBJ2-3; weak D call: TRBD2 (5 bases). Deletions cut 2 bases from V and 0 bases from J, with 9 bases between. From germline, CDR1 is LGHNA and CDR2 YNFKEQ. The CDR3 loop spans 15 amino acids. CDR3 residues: CASSQRSGSTDTQYF. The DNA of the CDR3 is TGTGCCAGCAGCCAACGTTCGGGGAGCACAGATACGCAGTATTTT.

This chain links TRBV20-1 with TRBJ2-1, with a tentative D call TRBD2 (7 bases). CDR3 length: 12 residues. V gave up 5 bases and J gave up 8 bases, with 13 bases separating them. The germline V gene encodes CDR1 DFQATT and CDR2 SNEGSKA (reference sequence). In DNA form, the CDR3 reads TGCAGTGCTGGGCGAGGGGGGGATGAGCAGTTCTTC. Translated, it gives CSAGRGGDEQFF.

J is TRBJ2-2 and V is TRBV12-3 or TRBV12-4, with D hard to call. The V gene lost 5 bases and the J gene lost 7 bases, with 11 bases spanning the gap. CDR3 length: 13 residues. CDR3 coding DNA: TGTGCCAGCAGTCTTGGGCTAGTCGGGGAGCTGTTTTTT. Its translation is CASSLGLVGELFF.

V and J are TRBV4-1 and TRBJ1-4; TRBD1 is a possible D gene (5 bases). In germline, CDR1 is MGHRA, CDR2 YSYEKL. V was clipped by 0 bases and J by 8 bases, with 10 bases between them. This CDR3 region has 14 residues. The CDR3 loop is CASSQEPQGEKLFF. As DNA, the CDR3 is TGCGCCAGCAGCCAAGAGCCGCAGGGAGAAAAACTGTTTTTT.

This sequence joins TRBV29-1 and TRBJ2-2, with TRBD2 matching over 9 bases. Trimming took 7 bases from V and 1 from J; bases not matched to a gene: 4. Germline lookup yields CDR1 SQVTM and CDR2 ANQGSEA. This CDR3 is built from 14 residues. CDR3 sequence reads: CSARLAVNTGELFF. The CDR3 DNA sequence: TGCAGCGCCCGACTAGCGGTGAACACCGGGGAGCTGTTTTTT.

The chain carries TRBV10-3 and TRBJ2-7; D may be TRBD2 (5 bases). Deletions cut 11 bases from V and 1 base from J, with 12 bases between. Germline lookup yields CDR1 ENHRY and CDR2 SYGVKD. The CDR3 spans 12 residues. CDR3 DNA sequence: TGTGCCGCAAACGGAGGTTCCTACGAGCAGTACTTC. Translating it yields CAANGGSYEQYF.

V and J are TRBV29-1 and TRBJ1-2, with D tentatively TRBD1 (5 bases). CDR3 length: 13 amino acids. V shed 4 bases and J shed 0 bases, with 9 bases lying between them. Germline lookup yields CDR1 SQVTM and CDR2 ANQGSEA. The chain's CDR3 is CSVGQGTNYGYTF. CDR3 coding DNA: TGCAGCGTTGGGCAGGGCACTAACTATGGCTACACCTTC.

In DNA, the CDR3 is TGTGCCAGCTCACCACTTTCGGGGGCCACGGGGAATGAGCAGTTCTTC. Translating it yields CASSPLSGATGNEQFF. The rearrangement uses TRBV18 and TRBJ2-1; perhaps D is TRBD1 or TRBD2 (6 bases each). The V end was cut by 1 base, the J end by 7 bases, with 17 bases between. Germline values: CDR1 KGHSH, CDR2 LQKENI. This CDR3 comprises 16 residues. Combining the CDR3 with reference TRBV18 and TRBJ2-1 gives the whole variable domain NAGVMQNPRHLVRRRGQEARLRCSPMKGHSHVYWYRQLPEEGLKFMVYLQKENIIDESGMPKERFSAEFPKEGPSILRIQQVVRGDSAAYFCASSPLSGATGNEQFFGPGTRLTVL.

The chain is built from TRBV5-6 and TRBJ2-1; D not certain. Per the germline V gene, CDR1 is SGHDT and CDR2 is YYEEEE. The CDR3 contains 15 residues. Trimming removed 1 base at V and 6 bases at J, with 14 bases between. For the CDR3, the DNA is TGTGCCAGCAGCTTGTCAAAGAGTCATGCCAATGAGCAGTTCTTC. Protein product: CASSLSKSHANEQFF.

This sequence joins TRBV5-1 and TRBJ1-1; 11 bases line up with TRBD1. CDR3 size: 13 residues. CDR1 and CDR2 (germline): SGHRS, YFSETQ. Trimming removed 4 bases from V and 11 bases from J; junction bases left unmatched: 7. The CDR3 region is CASSEDRGREAFF. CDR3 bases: TGCGCCAGCAGCGAGGACAGGGGGCGCGAGGCTTTCTTT. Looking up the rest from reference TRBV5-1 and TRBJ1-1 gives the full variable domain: KAGVTQTPRYLIKTRGQQVTLSCSPISGHRSVSWYQQTPGQGLQFLFEYFSETQRNKGNFPGRFSGRQFSNSRSEMNVSTLELGDSALYLCASSEDRGREAFFGQGTRLTVV.